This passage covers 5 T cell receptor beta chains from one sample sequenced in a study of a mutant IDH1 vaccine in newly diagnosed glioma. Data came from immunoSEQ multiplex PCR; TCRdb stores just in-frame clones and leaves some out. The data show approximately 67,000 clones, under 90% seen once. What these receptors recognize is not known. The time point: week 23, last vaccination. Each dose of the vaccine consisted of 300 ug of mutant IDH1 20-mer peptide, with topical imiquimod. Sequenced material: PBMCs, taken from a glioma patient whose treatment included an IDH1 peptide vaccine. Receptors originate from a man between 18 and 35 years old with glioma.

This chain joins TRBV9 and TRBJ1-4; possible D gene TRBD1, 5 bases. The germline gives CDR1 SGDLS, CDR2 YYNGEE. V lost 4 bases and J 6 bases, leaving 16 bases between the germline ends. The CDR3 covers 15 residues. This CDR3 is CASSPHRSRDEKLFF. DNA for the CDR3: TGTGCCAGCAGCCCCCACAGGTCTCGGGATGAAAAACTGTTTTTT.

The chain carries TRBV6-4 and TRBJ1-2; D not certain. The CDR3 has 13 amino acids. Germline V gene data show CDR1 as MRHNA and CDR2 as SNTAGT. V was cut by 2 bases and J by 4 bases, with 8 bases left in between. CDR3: CASSDDGVYGYTF. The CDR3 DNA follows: TGTGCCAGCAGTGACGACGGTGTCTATGGCTACACCTTC.

The DNA of the CDR3 is TGTGCCTCCTCAGGACTAGCGGGAGGGAACTACGAGCAGTACTTC. Translation gives CASSGLAGGNYEQYF. This chain connects TRBV15 to TRBJ2-7; 15 nucleotides agree with TRBD2. V was pared by 11 bases and J by 3 bases, with 8 bases of the junction left unmatched. This CDR3 region has 15 residues. From germline, CDR1 is LNHNV and CDR2 YYDKDF (reference sequence).

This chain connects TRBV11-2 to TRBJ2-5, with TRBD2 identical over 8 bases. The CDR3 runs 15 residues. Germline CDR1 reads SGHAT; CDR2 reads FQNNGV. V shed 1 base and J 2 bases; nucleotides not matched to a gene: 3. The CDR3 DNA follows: TGTGCCAGCAGCTTAGGGACTAGCAGGCAAGAGACCCAGTACTTC. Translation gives CASSLGTSRQETQYF.

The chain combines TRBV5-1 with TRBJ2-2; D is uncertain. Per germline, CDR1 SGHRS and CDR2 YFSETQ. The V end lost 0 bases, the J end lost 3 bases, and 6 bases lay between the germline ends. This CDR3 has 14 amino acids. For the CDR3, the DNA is TGCGCCAGCAGCTTGGATCGGGACACCGGGGAGCTGTTTTTT. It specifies CASSLDRDTGELFF.